What follows describes a single TCR beta chain. This entry comes from a study of shared T cell receptors in the human thymus. This CDR3 contains 13 residues. In germline, CDR1 is SEHNR, CDR2 FQNEAQ (reference sequence). J was trimmed by 1 base and V by 7 bases; bases with no gene match: 3. Measured with immunoSEQ multiplex PCR; TCRdb has only the in-frame clones, and not every one. The repertoire holds hundreds of thousands of clones, with more than 75% as singletons. This sample also belongs to another study, concerning human thymus T cells. That paper states: All donors were healthy Finnish infants who were undergoing corrective surgery to treat congenital heart defects. Thymus was obtained from resections taken during corrective heart surgery. It looked as if thymic and blood repertoires used V and J genes in a biased way. Unrelated people showed highly overlapping thymic repertoires, related research reported.

The source of this sequence is a boy younger than two with a congenital heart defect. The source material was thymocytes. The chain uses TRBV7-9 and TRBJ2-7, with 8 nucleotides matching TRBD1. The CDR3 DNA follows: TGTGCCAGCAATAGACAGGGGTCCTACGAGCAGTACTTC. Its protein product is CASNRQGSYEQYF.